This note documents a single T cell receptor beta chain sequence. Antigen specificity is unknown. This sample was taken from a study of neurological immune-mediated disorders. The germline V gene has CDR1 MNHEY and CDR2 SMNVEV (reference sequence). The ends lost 8 bases at V and 3 bases at J; junction bases unmatched: 14. The CDR3 extends over 16 amino acids. Study results and caveats: TCR clonal expansion peaked in HTLV-1-associated myelopathy patients and was lowest in multiple sclerosis patients. No CDR3 amino acid sequences recurred among expanded clones across subjects, suggesting private repertoires in all groups.

TCRdb fed the 5' RACE reads into MiXCR, producing one record per CDR3 protein. The table shows roughly 55,000 distinct CDR3 sequences, with approximately 17% occurring only once. The genes are TRBV27 and TRBJ2-7, with 9 bases fitting TRBD2. The sequenced sample was PBMCs. This receptor was identified in a man aged 55-75 years in good health. The CDR3 coding sequence is TGTGCCAGCGCCAGTGGAGGAGCGGGAGGCGTCTACGAGCAGTACTTC. It specifies CASASGGAGGVYEQYF.